Each of the 17 T cell receptor beta chains below was sequenced from the same sample in a study of vaccination and CD4 T cells after COVID-19. As to treatment: roughly 11-day PBMC culture with coronavirus spike peptide pools or control peptides (ViraFEST assay). No cognate antigen is known for these TCRs. Sequenced with the Oncomine TCR Beta short-read assay was DNA taken from cultured CD4+ T cells. TCRdb itself ran the PCR reads through MiXCR, one entry per CDR3 protein. The table has approximately 10,000 distinct CDR3 sequences, around a quarter seen once; the top ten hold roughly 24%. The sequences come from CD4+ T cells from blood, cultured in vitro, collected before SARS-CoV-2 vaccination. The receptors stem from a human donor who received a COVID-19 vaccine.

The gene calls are TRBV3-1 and TRBJ2-3, with 15 nucleotides matching TRBD2. V lost 4 bases, J lost 4 bases, and 3 bases stayed unmatched. CDR3 length: 16 amino acids. The germline V gene has CDR1 LGHDT and CDR2 YNNKEL (reference sequence). The CDR3 here is CASSLRTSGGADTQYF. In nucleotides, the CDR3 is TGTGCCAGCAGCCTGCGGACTAGCGGGGGGGCAGATACGCAGTATTTT.

The V call is TRBV12-3 or TRBV12-4, the J call TRBJ2-2; 7 nucleotides line up with TRBD1. Trimming removed 5 bases from V and 4 bases from J; junction bases left unmatched: 16. This CDR3 has 18 amino acids. The CDR3 coding sequence is TGTGCCAGCAGTCAGGAGGACAGGAATACTAAACCCACCGGGGAGCTGTTTTTT. Amino acids: CASSQEDRNTKPTGELFF.

This clonotype was seen a handful of times. The chain is built from TRBV19 and TRBJ1-6; D call uncertain. Trimming took off 10 bases at V and 5 bases at J, with 6 bases between the two ends. The CDR3 loop spans 11 amino acids. CDR1 is LNHDA, CDR2 SQIVND, per germline (reference sequence). CDR3 sequence (DNA): TGTGCCAAACAGAATAATTCACCCCTCCACTTT. Protein: CAKQNNSPLHF.

The table lists this clonotype with a few counts. The genes are TRBV10-3 and TRBJ1-2; D gene unclear. In germline, CDR1 is ENHRY, CDR2 SYGVKD. The CDR3 is 13 residues long. Between the trimmed V and J ends, which lost 10 bases and 0 bases, there was a span of 12 bases. The CDR3 protein is CATQTFSNYGYTF. The CDR3 DNA sequence: TGTGCCACCCAGACATTTTCTAACTATGGCTACACCTTC.

V gene TRBV7-2 combines with J gene TRBJ2-3, with TRBD2 as a possible D gene (5 bases). This CDR3 region has 13 residues. The ends were cut back, 7 bases at V and 3 bases at J, with 11 bases in the middle. Looked up from germline, CDR1 is SGHTA and CDR2 is FQGNSA. The CDR3 DNA sequence: TGTGCCAGCACCACTAGACCGACAGATACGCAGTATTTT. Translation: CASTTRPTDTQYF.

This rearrangement joins TRBV7-9 to TRBJ2-7; 8 bases agree with TRBD1. V shed 3 bases, J shed 3 bases, and the junction held 10 bases outside the gene matches. CDR3 length: 16 residues. The germline V gene encodes CDR1 SEHNR and CDR2 FQNEAQ (reference sequence). This chain's CDR3 is CASSLRGQDGLYEQYF. CDR3 coding DNA: TGTGCCAGCAGCTTGCGGGGACAGGACGGCCTCTACGAGCAGTACTTC.

The chain combines TRBV2 with TRBJ2-7; no firm D call. V gave up 6 bases and J gave up 5 bases, with 11 bases separating them. Looked up from germline, CDR1 is SNHLY and CDR2 is FYNNEI. The CDR3 contains 12 residues. CDR3 residues: CASSGEGHEQYF. DNA for the CDR3: TGTGCCAGCAGCGGAGAAGGCCACGAGCAGTACTTC.

This clonotype showed up just a few times. This chain connects TRBV20-1 to TRBJ2-1, with D perhaps assigned TRBD1 or TRBD2 (5 bases each). V was clipped by 6 bases and J by 8 bases, with 20 bases between them. The CDR3 contains 14 residues. The germline V gene encodes CDR1 DFQATT and CDR2 SNEGSKA (reference sequence). The CDR3 DNA reads as TGCAGTGCCATCTCCGGGACCTCGGGGCATGAGCAGTTCTTC. This encodes CSAISGTSGHEQFF.

This clonotype qualifies as medium-sized. The rearrangement joins TRBV6-1 to TRBJ1-5; no clear D. The CDR3 has 14 residues. Germline V CDR1 and CDR2: MNHNS, SASEGT. Trimming stripped 7 bases from V and 5 bases from J, with 15 bases between. CDR3 amino acids: CASTLARRDQPQHF. The CDR3 region has the DNA TGTGCCAGCACCCTGGCCCGGCGGGATCAGCCCCAGCATTTT.

The V call is TRBV4-1, the J call TRBJ2-5, with D possibly TRBD2 on 6 matching bases. There are 14 residues in the CDR3. The germline CDR1 and CDR2 sequences are MGHRA and YSYEKL. The V and J ends lost 2 bases and 5 bases respectively, with 12 bases between them. This CDR3 is CASSQPTRGETQYF. CDR3 nucleotide sequence: TGCGCCAGCAGCCAACCCACACGGGGGGAGACCCAGTACTTC.

This clonotype was seen only a few times. The genes are TRBV7-8 and TRBJ2-5; D not resolved. Germline loops: CDR1 SGHVS, CDR2 FQNEAQ. This CDR3 is 13 amino acids long. The V end was cut by 3 bases, the J end by 0 bases, with 5 bases between. The CDR3 sequence: CASSLSNQETQYF. CDR3 sequence (DNA): TGTGCCAGCAGCTTGAGTAACCAAGAGACCCAGTACTTC.

This clonotype was observed a handful of times. The chain couples TRBV25-1 to TRBJ1-1, with D hard to call. The CDR3 runs to 15 residues. Germline V gene lookup returns CDR1 MGHDK and CDR2 SYGVNS. The V and J ends lost 4 bases and 0 bases respectively, with 12 bases between them. The CDR3 loop is CASSGTDLLNTEAFF. Here the CDR3 DNA reads TGTGCCAGCAGTGGCACGGATCTATTGAACACTGAAGCTTTCTTT.

This clonotype was observed a handful of times. The chain is built from TRBV19 and TRBJ1-2, with D possibly matching TRBD1 (6 bases). Trimming removed 3 bases from V and 0 bases from J, with 11 bases in between. The CDR3 is 15 residues long. Germline V lookup: CDR1 LNHDA, CDR2 SQIVND (reference sequence). The CDR3 nucleotides are TGTGCCAGTAGTATTGGAGACAGGTCTAACTATGGCTACACCTTC. It yields the protein CASSIGDRSNYGYTF.

This clonotype was recorded a few times. The DNA for the CDR3 is TGCAGTGCTAGTTCGTCGGGACAGGGGGTCCGGACAGATACGCAGTATTTT. This gives the protein CSASSSGQGVRTDTQYF. V and J are TRBV20-1 and TRBJ2-3, with 11 bases identical to TRBD1. The length of the CDR3 is 17 residues. From germline, CDR1 is DFQATT and CDR2 SNEGSKA (reference sequence). The J segment lost 3 bases and the V segment lost 3 bases, leaving 11 bases of the junction unmatched.

Only a few counts were recorded for this clonotype. The rearrangement uses TRBV5-1 and TRBJ2-7; TRBD1 agrees at 11 bases. J gave up 0 bases and V 3 bases, and 2 bases lay outside the gene matches. The V gene's germline CDR1 is SGHRS and CDR2 YFSETQ. This CDR3 is 15 amino acids long. Written as DNA, the CDR3 is TGCGCCAGCAGCTCGGGGACAGGGGGCTCCTACGAGCAGTACTTC. This translates into CASSSGTGGSYEQYF.

V usage is TRBV11-2 and J usage is TRBJ1-2; no definite D call. The CDR3 covers 13 residues. V lost 5 bases, J lost 12 bases, and 19 bases lay in between. Germline V gene data show CDR1 as SGHAT and CDR2 as FQNNGV. CDR3 loop: CASSQRRAGFHTF. The DNA of the CDR3 is TGTGCCAGCAGCCAACGGAGGGCCGGGTTCCACACCTTC.

This chain links TRBV7-9 with TRBJ1-1; no clear D gene. The germline V gene encodes CDR1 SEHNR and CDR2 FQNEAQ (reference sequence). V was cut by 3 bases and J by 1 base, with 3 bases left in between. The CDR3 sequence is 12 residues long. CDR3 loop: CASSLQNTEAFF. CDR3 nucleotides: TGTGCCAGCAGCTTGCAGAACACTGAAGCTTTCTTT.